This TCR beta chain was obtained from a study of T cells in narcolepsy. The CDR3 contains 16 residues. Germline CDR1 SGDLS, CDR2 YYNGEE. V was shortened by 4 bases and J by 4 bases, with 18 bases between the two germline ends. Comment on this clone: What it recognizes is unknown.

Clones were read by immunoSEQ multiplex PCR, and TCRdb kept only the in-frame ones, dropping some. The table includes just over 20,000 clones, roughly 80% detected once. Regarding the study as a whole: Healthy controls reportedly lacked the autoreactive clonotypes serially found in patients' blood. Same-patient CSF and blood CD4+ T cell clonotypes included HCRT-specific and TRIB2-specific autoreactive ones.

This chain joins TRBV9 and TRBJ2-4; the D call may be TRBD1 or TRBD2 (7 bases each). The sequencing input was memory (CD45RA-) CD4+ T cells from blood. The receptor's source is a human donor in good health. CDR3 loop: CASSPGEGAIKNIQYF. CDR3 sequence (DNA): TGTGCCAGCAGCCCAGGGGAGGGGGCAATAAAAAACATTCAGTACTTC.